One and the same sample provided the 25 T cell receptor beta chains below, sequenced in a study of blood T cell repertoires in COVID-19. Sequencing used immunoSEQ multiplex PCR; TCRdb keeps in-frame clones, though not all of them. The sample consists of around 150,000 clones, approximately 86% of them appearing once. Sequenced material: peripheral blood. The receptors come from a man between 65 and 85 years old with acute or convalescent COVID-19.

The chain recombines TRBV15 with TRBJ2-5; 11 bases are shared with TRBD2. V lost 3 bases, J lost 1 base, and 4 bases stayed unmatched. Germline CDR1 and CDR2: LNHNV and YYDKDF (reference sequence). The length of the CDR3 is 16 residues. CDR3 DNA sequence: TGTGCCACCAGCAGGGACGGGACTAGCGGCCAAGAGACCCAGTACTTC. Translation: CATSRDGTSGQETQYF.

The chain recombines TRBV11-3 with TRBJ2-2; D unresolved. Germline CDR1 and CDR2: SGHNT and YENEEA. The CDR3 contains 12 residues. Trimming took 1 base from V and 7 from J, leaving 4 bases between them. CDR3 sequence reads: CASSLVLGELFF. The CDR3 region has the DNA TGTGCCAGCAGCTTAGTTCTCGGGGAGCTGTTTTTT.

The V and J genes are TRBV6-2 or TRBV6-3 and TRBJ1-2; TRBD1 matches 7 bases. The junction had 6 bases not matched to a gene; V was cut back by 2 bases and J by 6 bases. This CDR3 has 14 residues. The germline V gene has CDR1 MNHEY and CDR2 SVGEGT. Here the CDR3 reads CASSYLGQADGYTF. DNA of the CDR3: TGTGCCAGCAGTTACCTCGGACAGGCTGATGGCTACACCTTC.

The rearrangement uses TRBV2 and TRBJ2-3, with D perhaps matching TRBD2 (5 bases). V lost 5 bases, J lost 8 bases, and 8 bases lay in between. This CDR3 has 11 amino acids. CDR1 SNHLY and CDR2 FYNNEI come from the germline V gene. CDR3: CASSTGGTQYF. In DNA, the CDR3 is TGTGCCAGCAGTACCGGAGGTACGCAGTATTTT. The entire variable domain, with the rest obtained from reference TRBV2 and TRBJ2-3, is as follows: EPEVTQTPSHQVTQMGQEVILRCVPISNHLYFYWYRQILGQKVEFLVSFYNNEISEKSEIFDDQFSVERPDGSNFTLKIRSTKLEDSAMYFCASSTGGTQYFGPGTRLTVL.

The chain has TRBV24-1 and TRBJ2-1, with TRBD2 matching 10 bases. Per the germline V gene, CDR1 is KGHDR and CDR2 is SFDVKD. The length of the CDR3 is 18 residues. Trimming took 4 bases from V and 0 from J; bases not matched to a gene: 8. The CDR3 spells CATSETSGAGSSYNEQFF. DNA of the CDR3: TGTGCCACCAGTGAAACTAGCGGGGCCGGTAGCTCCTACAATGAGCAGTTCTTC.

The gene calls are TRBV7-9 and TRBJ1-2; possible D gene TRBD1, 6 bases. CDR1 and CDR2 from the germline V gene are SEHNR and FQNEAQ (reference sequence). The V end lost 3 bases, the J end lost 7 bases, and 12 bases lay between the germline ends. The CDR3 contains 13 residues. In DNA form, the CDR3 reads TGTGCCAGCAGCTTCCAACAGGGTCCTGGCTACACCTTC. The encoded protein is CASSFQQGPGYTF.

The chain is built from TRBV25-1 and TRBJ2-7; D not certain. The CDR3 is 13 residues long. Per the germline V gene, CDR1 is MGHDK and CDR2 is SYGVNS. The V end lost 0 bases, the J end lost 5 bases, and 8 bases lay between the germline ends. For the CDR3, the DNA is TGTGCCAGCAGTGAATACAATATAGACGAGCAGTACTTC. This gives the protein CASSEYNIDEQYF.

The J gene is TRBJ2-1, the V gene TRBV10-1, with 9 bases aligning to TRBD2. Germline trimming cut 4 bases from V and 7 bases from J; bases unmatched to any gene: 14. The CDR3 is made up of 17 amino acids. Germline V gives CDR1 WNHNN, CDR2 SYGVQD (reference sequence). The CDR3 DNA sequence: TGCGCCAGCAGTGTCCTACGTACGCGGACTAGCGAAAATGAGCAGTTCTTC. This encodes CASSVLRTRTSENEQFF.

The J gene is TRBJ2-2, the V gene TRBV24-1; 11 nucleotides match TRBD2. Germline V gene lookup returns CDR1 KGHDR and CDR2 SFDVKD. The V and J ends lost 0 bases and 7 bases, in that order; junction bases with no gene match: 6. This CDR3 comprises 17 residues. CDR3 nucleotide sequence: TGTGCCACCAGTGATTTGACTAGCGGGAGACGGGGCGGGGAGCTGTTTTTT. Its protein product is CATSDLTSGRRGGELFF.

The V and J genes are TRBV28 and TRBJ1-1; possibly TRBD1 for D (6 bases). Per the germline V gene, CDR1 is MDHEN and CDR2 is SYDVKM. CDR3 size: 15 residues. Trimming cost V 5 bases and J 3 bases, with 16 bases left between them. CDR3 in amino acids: CASSQLRQDHTEAFF. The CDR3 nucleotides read TGTGCCAGCAGTCAACTCCGACAGGACCACACTGAAGCTTTCTTT. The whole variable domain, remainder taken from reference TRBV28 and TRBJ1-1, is DVKVTQSSRYLVKRTGEKVFLECVQDMDHENMFWYRQDPGLGLRLIYFSYDVKMKEKGDIPEGYSVSREKKERFSLILESASTNQTSMYLCASSQLRQDHTEAFFGQGTRLTVV.

CDR3 DNA: TGTGCCAGCAGCCGACAGGGGAGGGACGAGCAGTACTTC. Translating it yields CASSRQGRDEQYF. This chain links TRBV6-6 with TRBJ2-7; tentative D call: TRBD1 (8 bases). Trimming shortened V by 6 bases and J by 5 bases, and 14 bases separated the two germline ends. This CDR3 is built from 13 residues. The V gene's germline CDR1 is MNHNY and CDR2 SVGAGI (reference sequence).

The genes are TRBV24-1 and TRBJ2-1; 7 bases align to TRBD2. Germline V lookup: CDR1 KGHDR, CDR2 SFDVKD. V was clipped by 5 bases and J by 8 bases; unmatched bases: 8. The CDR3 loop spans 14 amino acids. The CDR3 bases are TGTGCCACCAGTGGGAGAGGGAGCGGGGATGAGCAGTTCTTC. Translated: CATSGRGSGDEQFF.

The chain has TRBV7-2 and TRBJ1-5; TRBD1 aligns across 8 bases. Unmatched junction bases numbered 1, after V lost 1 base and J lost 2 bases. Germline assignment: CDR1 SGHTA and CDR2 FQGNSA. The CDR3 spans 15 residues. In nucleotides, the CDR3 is TGTGCCAGCAGCTTAGGGACAGGGCGCAATCAGCCCCAGCATTTT. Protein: CASSLGTGRNQPQHF. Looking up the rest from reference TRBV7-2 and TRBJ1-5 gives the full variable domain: GAGVSQSPSNKVTEKGKDVELRCDPISGHTALYWYRQSLGQGLEFLIYFQGNSAPDKSGLPSDRFSAERTGGSVSTLTIQRTQQEDSAVYLCASSLGTGRNQPQHFGDGTRLSIL.

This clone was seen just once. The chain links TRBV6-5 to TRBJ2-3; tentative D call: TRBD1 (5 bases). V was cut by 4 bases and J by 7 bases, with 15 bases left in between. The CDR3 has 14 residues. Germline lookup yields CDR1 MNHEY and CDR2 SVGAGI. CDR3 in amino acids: CASSFSQGPYTQYF. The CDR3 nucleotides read TGTGCCAGCAGTTTTTCCCAGGGCCCCTATACGCAGTATTTT.

The CDR3 nucleotides read TGTGCCAGCAGCAAACGGGGGGGAGGGAACACTGAAGCTTTCTTT. Amino acids: CASSKRGGGNTEAFF. The chain carries TRBV6-6 and TRBJ1-1, with a weak D call TRBD1 (5 bases). Germline CDR1 and CDR2: MNHNY and SVGAGI (reference sequence). The CDR3 loop spans 15 amino acids. Trimming stripped 6 bases from V and 1 base from J, with 15 bases between.

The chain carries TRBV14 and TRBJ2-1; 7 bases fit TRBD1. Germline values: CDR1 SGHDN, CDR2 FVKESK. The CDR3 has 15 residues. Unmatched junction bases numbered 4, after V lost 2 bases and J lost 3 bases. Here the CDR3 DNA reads TGTGCCAGCAGCCAACGGGACAGCAGCTACAATGAGCAGTTCTTC. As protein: CASSQRDSSYNEQFF. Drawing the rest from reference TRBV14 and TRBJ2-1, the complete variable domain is EAGVTQFPSHSVIEKGQTVTLRCDPISGHDNLYWYRRVMGKEIKFLLHFVKESKQDESGMPNNRFLAERTGGTYSTLKVQPAELEDSGVYFCASSQRDSSYNEQFFGPGTRLTVL.

CDR3 region: CSASWTDSNQPQHF. In DNA, the CDR3 is TGCAGTGCTAGTTGGACAGATAGCAATCAGCCCCAGCATTTT. The chain couples TRBV20-1 to TRBJ1-5; D might be TRBD1 (6 bases). V lost 3 bases and J 0 bases, leaving 9 bases between the germline ends. The CDR3 covers 14 residues. CDR1 is DFQATT and CDR2 is SNEGSKA in the germline V gene (reference sequence).

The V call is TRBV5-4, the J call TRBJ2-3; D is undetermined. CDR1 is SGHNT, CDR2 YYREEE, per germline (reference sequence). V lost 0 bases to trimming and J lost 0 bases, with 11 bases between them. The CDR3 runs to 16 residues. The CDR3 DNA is TGTGCCAGCAGCTTGGGGGCAGCCCCTAGCACAGATACGCAGTATTTT. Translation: CASSLGAAPSTDTQYF.

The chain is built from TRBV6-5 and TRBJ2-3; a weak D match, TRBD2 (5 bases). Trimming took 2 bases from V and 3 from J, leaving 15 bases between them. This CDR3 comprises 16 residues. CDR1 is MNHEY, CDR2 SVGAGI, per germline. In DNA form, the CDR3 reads TGTGCCAGCAGTTACGCGCGGGCGCTGAATACAGATACGCAGTATTTT. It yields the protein CASSYARALNTDTQYF.

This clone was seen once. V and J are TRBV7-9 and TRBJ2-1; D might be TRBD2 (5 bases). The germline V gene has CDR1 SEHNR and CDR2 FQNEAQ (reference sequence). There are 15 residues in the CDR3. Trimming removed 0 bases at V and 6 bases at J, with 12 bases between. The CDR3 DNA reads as TGTGCCAGCAGCTTAGCCTTGCTAGAGGGCAATGAGCAGTTCTTC. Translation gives CASSLALLEGNEQFF.

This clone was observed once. The CDR3 nucleotides are TGTGCCAGCAGCCGCCCAGGGGGGCTGAACACCGGGGAGCTGTTTTTT. Translation gives CASSRPGGLNTGELFF. J is TRBJ2-2 and V is TRBV3-1 (or the pseudogene TRBV3-2), with D tentatively TRBD1 (7 bases). CDR1 and CDR2 from the germline V gene are LGHDT and YNNKEL (reference sequence). The V gene lost 4 bases and the J gene lost 1 base, with 13 bases spanning the gap. CDR3 length equals 16 residues.

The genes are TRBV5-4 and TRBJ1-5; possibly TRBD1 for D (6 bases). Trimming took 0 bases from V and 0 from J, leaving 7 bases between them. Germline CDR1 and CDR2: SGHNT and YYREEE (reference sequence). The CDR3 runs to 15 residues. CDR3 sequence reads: CASSLGTDSNQPQHF. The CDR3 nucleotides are TGTGCCAGCAGCTTGGGGACAGATAGCAATCAGCCCCAGCATTTT.

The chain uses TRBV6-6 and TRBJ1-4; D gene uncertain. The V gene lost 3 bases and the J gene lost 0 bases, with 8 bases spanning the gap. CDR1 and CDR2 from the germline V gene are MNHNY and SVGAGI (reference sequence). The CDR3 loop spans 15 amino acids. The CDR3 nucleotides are TGTGCCAGCAGTTATACCCAGGCAACTAATGAAAAACTGTTTTTT. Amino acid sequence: CASSYTQATNEKLFF.

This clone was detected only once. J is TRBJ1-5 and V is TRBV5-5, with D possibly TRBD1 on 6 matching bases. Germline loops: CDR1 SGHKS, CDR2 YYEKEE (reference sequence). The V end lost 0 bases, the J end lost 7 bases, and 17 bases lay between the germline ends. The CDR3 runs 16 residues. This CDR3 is CASSLALERGRQPQHF. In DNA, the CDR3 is TGTGCCAGCAGCTTGGCCCTAGAGCGGGGGCGGCAGCCCCAGCATTTT.

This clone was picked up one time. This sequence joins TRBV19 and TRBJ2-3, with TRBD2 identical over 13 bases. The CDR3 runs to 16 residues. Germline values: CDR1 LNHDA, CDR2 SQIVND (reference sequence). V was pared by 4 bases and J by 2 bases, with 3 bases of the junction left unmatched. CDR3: CASSRGLAGNTDTQYF. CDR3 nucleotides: TGTGCCAGTAGTAGGGGACTAGCGGGAAACACAGATACGCAGTATTTT.